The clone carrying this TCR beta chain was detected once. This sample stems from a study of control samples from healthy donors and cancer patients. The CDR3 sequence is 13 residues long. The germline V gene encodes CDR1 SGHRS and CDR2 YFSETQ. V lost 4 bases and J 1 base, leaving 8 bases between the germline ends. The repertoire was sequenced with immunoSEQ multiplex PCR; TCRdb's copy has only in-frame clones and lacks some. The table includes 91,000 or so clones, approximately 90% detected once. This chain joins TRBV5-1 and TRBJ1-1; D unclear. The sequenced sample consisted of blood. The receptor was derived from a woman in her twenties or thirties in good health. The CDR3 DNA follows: TGCGCCAGCAGCCGCCGAGGGAACACTGAAGCTTTCTTT. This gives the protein CASSRRGNTEAFF.